This TCR beta chain was sequenced during a study of neurological immune-mediated disorders. Whole-study findings and limits: A possible signature appeared as one related-CDR3 cluster, in which phylogenetic grouping placed the repertoires of 18 of 34 multiple sclerosis patients.

TCRdb reprocessed the 5' RACE reads with MiXCR, giving one entry per CDR3 protein. This table holds roughly 62,000 distinct CDR3 sequences, less than 2.5% found once. Unsorted libraries were generated from 2 million PBMCs. These cells had been stored in RNAlater at -80 C. Note on this clonotype: Its antigen is still unknown.

Germline V CDR1 and CDR2: SEHNR, FQNEAQ (reference sequence). V was clipped by 4 bases and J by 9 bases, with 19 bases between them. The CDR3 spans 14 residues. The sequenced sample was PBMCs. The chain has TRBV7-9 and TRBJ2-7; TRBD1 might be the D (5 bases). The sequence derives from a man aged 50-59 years with multiple sclerosis. The CDR3: CASSSMGRAVAQYF. For the CDR3, the DNA is TGTGCCAGCAGCTCGATGGGCAGGGCGGTAGCGCAGTACTTC.